A selection of T cell receptor beta chains follows, all from one sample in a study of Ad26.COV2.S vaccination and SARS-CoV-2 variants. Libraries were prepared by immunoSEQ multiplex PCR; TCRdb keeps only in-frame clonotypes and omits some of them. The sample holds about 87,000 clones; approximately 86% are singletons and the top ten take 15% to 20%. The sequencing here drew on peripheral blood, taken after recovery from COVID-19. The receptors stem from a human donor who had recovered from COVID-19. Each CDR3 is given with its conserved first and last residue.

>TRBJ2-3|TRBV5-4
CASRPASGWDPDTQYF
>TRBJ2-2|TRBV11-3
CASSLEFGQTTGELFF
>TRBJ2-5|TRBV3-1/TRBV3-2
CASSQDMPREGETQYF
>TRBJ1-3|TRBV6-5
CASQTDSGNTIYF
>TRBJ1-5|TRBV7-9
CASSWTGDQPQHF
>TRBJ2-5|TRBV12-3/TRBV12-4
CASSRTERATQYF
>TRBJ2-1|TRBV3-1/TRBV3-2
CASSQELAGLYNEQFF
>TRBJ1-6|TRBV7-9
CASSSRGGVEYYSPLHF
>TRBJ1-5|TRBV12-3/TRBV12-4
CASTRAGNQPQHF
>TRBJ2-2|TRBV6-5
CANSLAANTGELFF
>TRBJ2-1|TRBV5-4
CASSPSGSFNEQFF
>TRBJ2-7|TRBV11-3
CASSLGTSTSYEQYF
>TRBJ1-2|TRBV28
CASTPNLYGYTF
>TRBJ2-3|TRBV9
CASSVDTFSPLTDTQYF
>TRBJ2-3|TRBV4-2
CASSQEVAGGIADTQYF
>TRBJ1-1|TRBV5-4
CASSLVRDSTEAFF
>TRBJ1-1|TRBV12-3/TRBV12-4
CASSLKGNTEAFF
>TRBJ1-4|TRBV6-2/TRBV6-3
CASSSETEINEKLFF
>TRBJ2-6|TRBV28
CASSPPHLLAGAGANVLTF
>TRBJ2-3|TRBV28
CASTTVSLTDTQYF
>TRBJ2-1|TRBV9
CASSVALLTSGRYNEQFF
>TRBJ2-5|TRBV7-3
CASSTASGQETQYF
>TRBJ1-2|TRBV28
CASSHRGGDGYTF
>TRBJ2-3|TRBV29-1
CSVERTSGIPTQYF
>TRBJ2-2|TRBV6-5
CASSWGQGTGELFF
>TRBJ2-1|TRBV28
CASLYRDSKREQFF
>TRBJ2-7|TRBV7-9
CASSYDYLSYEQYF
>TRBJ2-3|TRBV9
CASSVGLAGWEADTQYF
>TRBJ1-1|TRBV10-3
CAISESLTANTEAFF
>TRBJ1-2|TRBV5-6
CASSLAQRDYGYTF
>TRBJ1-2|TRBV14
CASSRGRGGPMRYTF
>TRBJ1-1|TRBV6-5
CASSLQQGFGAFF
>TRBJ2-7|TRBV29-1
CSVEDRGRQYF
>TRBJ2-7|TRBV2
CASSAVGTGGYEQYF
>TRBJ2-7|TRBV19
CASSMSGGRLYEQYF
>TRBJ2-7|TRBV5-1
CASRERPLSGRMHEQYF
>TRBJ2-2|TRBV2
CASSRKMSSGELFF
>TRBJ1-2|TRBV29-1
CSVEDRIDYGYTF
>TRBJ1-3|TRBV6-5
CASSYFVGAGNTIYF
>TRBJ2-1|TRBV28
CASSSPGLAGEGGGNGEQFF
>TRBJ1-5|TRBV6-2/TRBV6-3
CASSYSKASREPQHF
>TRBJ2-2|TRBV7-8
CASKGQATNTGELFF
>TRBJ1-4|TRBV29-1
CSVYVEGEKLFF
>TRBJ1-4|TRBV7-2
CASSLGRQANEKLFF
>TRBJ1-3|TRBV28
CASSQLVSGNTIYF
>TRBJ1-2|TRBV28
CASSLWPVEGYGYTF
>TRBJ2-1|TRBV2
CASSQNSYNEQFF
>TRBJ1-5|TRBV24-1
CATSEFNQPQHF
>TRBJ2-7|TRBV6-1
CASSFPGGSSYEQYF
>TRBJ2-2|TRBV4-2
CASSQSSGRAAGELFF
>TRBJ2-1|TRBV28
CASSSLEGAGEQFF
>TRBJ2-7|TRBV19
CASSMGTSGRAEQYF
>TRBJ1-2|TRBV4-3
CASSQDLGFYYGYTF
>TRBJ1-6|TRBV10-1
CASSRISSYNSPLHF
>TRBJ2-1|TRBV7-2
CASSQEASRWNEQFF
>TRBJ2-6|TRBV18
CASSRQRASSGANVLTF
>TRBJ1-2|TRBV4-1
CASSPPGRGLNYGYTF
>TRBJ1-1|TRBV9
CASSVGSDTEAFF
>TRBJ1-3|TRBV7-2
CASSLVPGPREGTIYF